This TCR beta chain is from a study of early T cells in non-severe SARS-CoV-2 infection. In the study overall: Sequencing targeted bulk RNA from unsorted whole blood, leaving chains unpaired. Regarding the study as a whole: Private and CD4 specificities were missed by VDJdb matching, which favored anti-spike CD8 responses.

Germline CDR1 is SGHRS and CDR2 is YFSETQ. This CDR3 region has 15 residues. V lost 0 bases and J lost 2, with 10 bases in between. This clonotype appeared many times. Its antigen is as yet unknown. Attached unique molecular identifiers marked individual cDNA molecules. TCRdb independently ran MiXCR on the 5' RACE reads; one entry per CDR3 protein. The sample records over 90,000 distinct CDR3 sequences, less than 15% being singletons. The J gene is TRBJ2-3, the V gene TRBV5-1; D is ambiguous. Sequences were obtained from whole blood. The receptor was isolated from an adult who was a healthcare worker with PCR-confirmed SARS-CoV-2 infection or an uninfected control (not recorded which). CDR3 sequence: CASSLESANTDTQYF. For the CDR3, the DNA is TGCGCCAGCAGCTTGGAGTCCGCTAACACAGATACGCAGTATTTT.